This TCR beta chain was retrieved from a study of cytomegalovirus exposure and HLA in healthy donors. For the study at large: Earlier results showed 120 million or so unique TCR beta sequences derived from approximately 180 million T cells.

Primers included in the PCR were 60 Vbeta and 13 Jbeta primers. Clones were read by immunoSEQ multiplex PCR, and TCRdb kept only the in-frame ones, dropping some. The table for this sample gives 96,000 or so clones. V shed 4 bases and J 4 bases; nucleotides not matched to a gene: 2. CDR3 length equals 14 residues. CDR1 and CDR2 (germline): SGHRS, YFSETQ. The chain recombines TRBV5-1 with TRBJ1-4; 9 bases fit TRBD1. The origin of this receptor is a girl aged 5 to 17 in good health and CMV-seropositive. The sequenced sample consisted of PBMCs. CDR3 sequence (DNA): TGCGCCAGCAGCCAGGGACAGGGTAATGAAAAACTGTTTTTT. This codes for CASSQGQGNEKLFF. Complete variable domain (other parts from reference TRBV5-1 and TRBJ1-4): KAGVTQTPRYLIKTRGQQVTLSCSPISGHRSVSWYQQTPGQGLQFLFEYFSETQRNKGNFPGRFSGRQFSNSRSEMNVSTLELGDSALYLCASSQGQGNEKLFFGSGTQLSVL.